The rows below give T cell receptor beta chains drawn from one sample of a study of Graves' ophthalmopathy and Graves' hyperthyroidism. TCRdb analysed the multiplex PCR reads with MiXCR anew, one entry per CDR3 protein. Among about 740,000 distinct CDR3 sequences, around 40% were seen once, and the ten largest hold 40% to 55%. The sequencing sample was made of peripheral blood. All receptors come from an adult man with Graves' ophthalmopathy. Each CDR3 is given with its conserved first and last residue. D genes are given only for firm matches. Only part of the rows carry a size: once, few, many, or a class if the clone is expanded.

clone_size,v_call,j_call,d_call,cdr3_nt,cdr3_aa
.,TRBV20-1,TRBJ2-5,.,TGCAGTGCTAGGAGACGGGGGCGGGGCAATCAAGAGGCCCAGTACTTC,CSARRRGRGNQEAQYF
.,TRBV15,TRBJ1-2,TRBD1,TGTGCCACCAGCAGATACAGGGGGTCTGGCTATGGCTACACCTTC,CATSRYRGSGYGYTF
few,TRBV7-9,TRBJ2-6,TRBD1,TGTGCCAGCAGCCCCGGACAGGGGTCCCCGTCTGGGGCCAACGTCCTGACTTTC,CASSPGQGSPSGANVLTF
few,TRBV7-9,TRBJ2-5,TRBD2,TGTGCCAGCAGCTTACCGCCGACTAGCGGGGGGGCCAGAGAGACCCAGTACTTC,CASSLPPTSGGARETQYF
few,TRBV20-1,TRBJ2-5,TRBD2,TGCAGTGCCCGGGCCCTAGCGGGGGGGTTCGGGACCCAGTACTTC,CSARALAGGFGTQYF
.,TRBV15,TRBJ2-6,.,TGTGCCACCAGCAGAGATCGGGAGAGCGGTGCCAACGTCCTGACTTTC,CATSRDRESGANVLTF
.,TRBV29-1,TRBJ2-3,.,TGCAGCGTGCCAGGGATGGTAACAGATACGCAGTATTTT,CSVPGMVTDTQYF
many,TRBV10-3,TRBJ1-5,TRBD1,TGTGCCATCAGGGGGACAGGTAGAAATCAGCCCCAGCATTTT,CAIRGTGRNQPQHF
once,TRBV15,TRBJ1-2,.,TGTGCCACCAGCAGTGACGTCAGCTATGGCTACACCTTC,CATSSDVSYGYTF
once,TRBV27,TRBJ2-5,.,TGTGCCAGCAGTTTCGAGCCGGGACATCCCCGAGAGACCCAGTACTTC,CASSFEPGHPRETQYF
.,TRBV19,TRBJ1-1,.,TGTGCCAATGACAGGAACACTGAAGCTTTCTTT,CANDRNTEAFF
many,TRBV19,TRBJ1-5,.,TGTGCCAGTAGTATCAGACGACATGGAACTAGCAATCAGCCCCAGCATTTT,CASSIRRHGTSNQPQHF
.,TRBV5-6,TRBJ2-7,.,TGTGCCAGCAGCTCTCAAGACTACGAGCAGTACTTC,CASSSQDYEQYF
.,TRBV7-9,TRBJ2-2,.,TGTGCCAGCAGTGACGGGGTGGCCGGGGAGCTGTTTTTT,CASSDGVAGELFF
.,TRBV11-2,TRBJ2-7,.,TGTGCCAGCAGCTCCCCAGAAGTTGGGTCCGACGAGCAGTACTTC,CASSSPEVGSDEQYF
.,TRBV11-1,TRBJ1-5,TRBD1,TGTGCCAGCAGTGCTAGAGGATCGGACAGGGGCAATCAGCCCCAGCATTTT,CASSARGSDRGNQPQHF
.,TRBV10-2,TRBJ2-7,.,TGTGCCAGCAGCCAAGACCGTACAGTCTTCTCCTACGAGCAGTACTTC,CASSQDRTVFSYEQYF
.,TRBV15,TRBJ1-1,.,TGTGCCACCAGCAGTGACAGAGAAAACACTGAAGCTTTCTTT,CATSSDRENTEAFF
many,TRBV15,TRBJ2-5,.,TGTGCCACCAGCAGACAGGGGGGGACCCAGTACTTC,CATSRQGGTQYF
.,TRBV25-1,TRBJ2-2,TRBD2,TGTGCCAGCAGCCTGACTAGCGGGAGGGCAGGTTGGACCGGGGAGCTGTTTTTT,CASSLTSGRAGWTGELFF
.,TRBV7-2,TRBJ2-7,TRBD1,TGTGCCAGCAGGCTTACAGGGGGCGCCTACGAGCAGTACTTC,CASRLTGGAYEQYF
many,TRBV19,TRBJ1-5,.,TGTGCCAGTAGTATAGGCGGAACAAGCAATCAGCCCCAGCATTTT,CASSIGGTSNQPQHF
.,TRBV6-1,TRBJ1-5,.,TGTGCCAGCAGTGGAGGGTTCTGGGCTAGCAATCAGCCCCAGCATTTT,CASSGGFWASNQPQHF
.,TRBV25-1,TRBJ1-1,.,TGTGCCAGCAAAGGGTACACTGAAGCTTTCTTT,CASKGYTEAFF
few,TRBV5-8,TRBJ2-7,.,TGTGCCAGCAGCCTAGACGGAAAAACCTACGAGCAGTACTTC,CASSLDGKTYEQYF
many,TRBV2,TRBJ2-7,.,TGTGCCACTGAACGAGGGGCAAGGAACGAGCAGTACTTC,CATERGARNEQYF
.,TRBV25-1,TRBJ2-2,.,TGTGCCAGCAGAGATTGGGACACCGGGGAGCTGTTTTTT,CASRDWDTGELFF
few,TRBV7-9,TRBJ2-2,.,TGTGCCAGCAGCCAAAGGGGTATCACCGGGGAGCTGTTTTTT,CASSQRGITGELFF
.,TRBV29-1,TRBJ2-5,TRBD1,TGCAGCGTTGCGGACAGGGGGACCCAGTACTTC,CSVADRGTQYF
.,TRBV15,TRBJ1-2,.,TGTGCCACCAGCGGAGGTGCCGCGGGCTACACCTTC,CATSGGAAGYTF
many,TRBV2,TRBJ1-2,TRBD1,TGTGCCAGCATCCCGGACAGGGGGGATGGCTACACCTTC,CASIPDRGDGYTF
few,TRBV5-1,TRBJ2-7,.,TGCGCCAGCAGCTTGTCTCGGGCAGACGAGCAGTACTTC,CASSLSRADEQYF
few,TRBV6-1,TRBJ2-7,.,TGTGCCAGCGTAGTTTCGGGGGAGCAGTACTTC,CASVVSGEQYF
.,TRBV15,TRBJ2-1,.,TGTGCCACCAGCATGGGAGGATACGATTACAATGAGCAGTTCTTC,CATSMGGYDYNEQFF
once,TRBV25-1,TRBJ1-1,.,TGTGCCAGCAGCGCACTTATTGCCACTGAAGCTTTCTTT,CASSALIATEAFF
.,TRBV7-9,TRBJ2-7,.,TGTGCCAGCAGCCCCGACCGGGAGCAGTACTTC,CASSPDREQYF
.,TRBV20-1,TRBJ2-5,TRBD2,TGCAGTGCTAGAGATCTATCTAGCGGGGTCCAAGAGACCCAGTACTTC,CSARDLSSGVQETQYF